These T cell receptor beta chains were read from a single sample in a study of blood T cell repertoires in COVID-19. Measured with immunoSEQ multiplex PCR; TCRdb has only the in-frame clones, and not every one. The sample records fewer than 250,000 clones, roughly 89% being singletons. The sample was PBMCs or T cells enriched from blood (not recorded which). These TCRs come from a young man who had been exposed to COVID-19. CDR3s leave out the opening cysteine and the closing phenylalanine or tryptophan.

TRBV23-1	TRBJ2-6	ASSQTTGHINIRSGANVLT
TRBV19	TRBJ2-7	ATTPRQGSYEQY
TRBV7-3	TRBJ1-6	ASSFQGLDNSPLH
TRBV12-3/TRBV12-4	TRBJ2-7	ASSLLVYEQY
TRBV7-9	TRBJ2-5	ASSSPGEAETQY
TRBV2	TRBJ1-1	ASSELDGGRTEAF
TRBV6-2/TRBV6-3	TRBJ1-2	ASSPGQDYGYT
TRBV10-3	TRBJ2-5	AISGSTGEETQY
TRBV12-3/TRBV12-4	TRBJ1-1	ASSFGQARKAF
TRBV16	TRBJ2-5	ASSQSGRTDQETQY
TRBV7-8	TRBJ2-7	ASSSTRRASYEQY
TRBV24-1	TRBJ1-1	ATSPPGTGGADTEAF
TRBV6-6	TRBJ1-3	ASKGQGASGGNTIY
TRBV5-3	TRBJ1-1	ARSLAQGRHTEAF
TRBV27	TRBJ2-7	ASGSGGLLGEQY
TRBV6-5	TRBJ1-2	ASSTPGQGAGGYT
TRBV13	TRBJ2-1	ASRGAGSYNEQF
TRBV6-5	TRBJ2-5	ASSPGTRKETQY
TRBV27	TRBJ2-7	ASKAGPMSSYEQY
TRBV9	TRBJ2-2	ASSVFGGARTGELF
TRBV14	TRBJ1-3	ASSKTRTSGNTIY
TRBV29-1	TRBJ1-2	SGDPGQGLGYT
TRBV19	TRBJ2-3	ASSIDFYTDTQY
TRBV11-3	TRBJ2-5	ASSLGGGASETQY
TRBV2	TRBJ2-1	ASSPRLLAGGYNEQF
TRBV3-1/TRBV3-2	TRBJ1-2	ASSQDYYGYT
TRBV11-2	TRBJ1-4	ASRQQGNGEKLF
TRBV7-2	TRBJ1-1	ASSLTGKSEAF
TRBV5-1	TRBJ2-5	ASSSQETQY
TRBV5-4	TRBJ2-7	ASSPGLAGNEQY
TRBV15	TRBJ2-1	ATSRVAGGNEQF
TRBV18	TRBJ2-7	ASSPGLAGTYEQY
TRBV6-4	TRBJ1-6	ASSDWATNSPLH
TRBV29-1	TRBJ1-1	SVEAGMGNTEAF
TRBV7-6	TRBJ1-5	ASSLGQGAYQPQH
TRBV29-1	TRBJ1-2	SDRAGNYGYT
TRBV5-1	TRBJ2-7	ASSWAPGQGVGEQY
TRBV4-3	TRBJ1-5	ASSQVLGTNQPQH
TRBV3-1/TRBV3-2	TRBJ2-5	ASSLTSGGVETQY